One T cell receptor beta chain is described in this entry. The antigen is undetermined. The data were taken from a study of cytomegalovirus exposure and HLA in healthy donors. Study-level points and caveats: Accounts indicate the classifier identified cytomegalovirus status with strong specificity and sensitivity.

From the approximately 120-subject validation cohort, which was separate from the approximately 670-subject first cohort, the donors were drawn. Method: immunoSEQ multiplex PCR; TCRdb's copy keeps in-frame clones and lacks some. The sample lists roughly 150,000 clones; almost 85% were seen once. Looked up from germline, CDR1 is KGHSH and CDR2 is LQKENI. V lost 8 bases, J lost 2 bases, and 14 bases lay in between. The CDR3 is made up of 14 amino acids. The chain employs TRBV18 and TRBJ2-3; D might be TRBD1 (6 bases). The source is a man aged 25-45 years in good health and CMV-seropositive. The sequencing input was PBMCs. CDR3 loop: CASRYRAFTDTQYF. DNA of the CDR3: TGTGCCAGCCGGTACAGGGCGTTCACAGATACGCAGTATTTT.